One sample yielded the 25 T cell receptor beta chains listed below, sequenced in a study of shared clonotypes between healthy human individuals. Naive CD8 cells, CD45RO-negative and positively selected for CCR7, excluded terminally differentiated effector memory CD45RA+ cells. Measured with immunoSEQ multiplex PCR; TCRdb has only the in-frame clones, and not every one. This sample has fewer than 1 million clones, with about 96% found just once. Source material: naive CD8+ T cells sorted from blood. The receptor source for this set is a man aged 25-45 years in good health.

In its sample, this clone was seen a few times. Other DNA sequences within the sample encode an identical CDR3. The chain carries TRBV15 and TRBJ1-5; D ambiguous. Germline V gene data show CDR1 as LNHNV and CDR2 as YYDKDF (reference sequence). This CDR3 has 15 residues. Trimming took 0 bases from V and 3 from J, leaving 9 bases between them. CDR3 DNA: TGTGCCACCAGCAGAGATCGCAGCTCCAATCAGCCCCAGCATTTT. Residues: CATSRDRSSNQPQHF.

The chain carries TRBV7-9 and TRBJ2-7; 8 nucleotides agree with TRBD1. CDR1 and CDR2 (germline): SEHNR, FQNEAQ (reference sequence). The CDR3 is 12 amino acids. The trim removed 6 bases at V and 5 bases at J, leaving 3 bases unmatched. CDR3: CASSKQGDEQYF. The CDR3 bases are TGTGCCAGCAGTAAACAGGGGGACGAGCAGTACTTC.

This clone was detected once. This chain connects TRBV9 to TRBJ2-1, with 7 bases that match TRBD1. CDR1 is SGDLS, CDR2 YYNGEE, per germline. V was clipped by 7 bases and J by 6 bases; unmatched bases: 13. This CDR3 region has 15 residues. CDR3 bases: TGTGCCAGCGGTGAACCAGGGGGTGTTCCCAATGAGCAGTTCTTC. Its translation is CASGEPGGVPNEQFF.

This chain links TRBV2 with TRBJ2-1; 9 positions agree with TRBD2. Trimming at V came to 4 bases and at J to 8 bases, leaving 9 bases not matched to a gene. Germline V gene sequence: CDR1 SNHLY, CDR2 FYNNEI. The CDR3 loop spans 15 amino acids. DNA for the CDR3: TGTGCCAGCAGTGCGTCTAGCGGGATAGTCGATGAGCAGTTCTTC. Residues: CASSASSGIVDEQFF.

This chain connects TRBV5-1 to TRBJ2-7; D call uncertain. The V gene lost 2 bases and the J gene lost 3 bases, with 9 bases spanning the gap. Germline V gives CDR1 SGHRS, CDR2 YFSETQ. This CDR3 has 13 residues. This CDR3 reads CASSLVQNYEQYF. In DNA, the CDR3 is TGCGCCAGCAGCTTAGTACAGAACTACGAGCAGTACTTC.

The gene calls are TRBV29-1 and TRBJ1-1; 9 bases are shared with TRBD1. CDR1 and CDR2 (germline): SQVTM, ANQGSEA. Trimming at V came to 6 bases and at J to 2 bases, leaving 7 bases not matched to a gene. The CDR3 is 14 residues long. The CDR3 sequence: CSVPTGGVNTEAFF. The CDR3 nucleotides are TGCAGCGTGCCTACAGGGGGCGTAAACACTGAAGCTTTCTTT.

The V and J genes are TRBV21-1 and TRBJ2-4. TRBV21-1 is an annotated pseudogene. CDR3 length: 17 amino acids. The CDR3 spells CASSIFVRPLAKNIQYF. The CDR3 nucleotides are TGTGCCAGCAGCATTTTCGTGAGACCCCTAGCCAAAAACATTCAGTACTTC.

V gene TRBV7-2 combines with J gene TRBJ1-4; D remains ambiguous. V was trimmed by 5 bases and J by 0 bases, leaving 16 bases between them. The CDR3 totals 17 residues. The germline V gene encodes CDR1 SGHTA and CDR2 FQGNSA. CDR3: CASSIDPPMATNEKLFF. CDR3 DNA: TGTGCCAGCAGCATAGATCCTCCAATGGCAACTAATGAAAAACTGTTTTTT.

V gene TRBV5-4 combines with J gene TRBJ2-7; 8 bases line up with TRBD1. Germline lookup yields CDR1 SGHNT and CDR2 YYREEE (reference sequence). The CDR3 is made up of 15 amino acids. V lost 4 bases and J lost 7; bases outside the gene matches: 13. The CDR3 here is CASSPADRGLGEQYF. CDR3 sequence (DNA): TGTGCCAGCAGCCCCGCCGACAGGGGTCTAGGAGAGCAGTACTTC.

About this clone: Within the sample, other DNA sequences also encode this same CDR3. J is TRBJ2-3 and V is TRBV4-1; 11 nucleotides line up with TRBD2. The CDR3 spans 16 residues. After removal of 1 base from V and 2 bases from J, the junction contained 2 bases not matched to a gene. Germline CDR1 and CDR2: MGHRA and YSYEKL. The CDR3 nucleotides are TGCGCCAGCAGCCAAGTAGCGGGAGGGTCCACAGATACGCAGTATTTT. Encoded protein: CASSQVAGGSTDTQYF.

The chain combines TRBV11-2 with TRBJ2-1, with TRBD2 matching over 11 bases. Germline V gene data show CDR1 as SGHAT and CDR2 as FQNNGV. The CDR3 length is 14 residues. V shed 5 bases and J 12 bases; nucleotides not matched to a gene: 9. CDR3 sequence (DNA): TGTGCCAGCAGCACCCACACTAGCGGGAGTTTGCAGTTCTTC. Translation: CASSTHTSGSLQFF.

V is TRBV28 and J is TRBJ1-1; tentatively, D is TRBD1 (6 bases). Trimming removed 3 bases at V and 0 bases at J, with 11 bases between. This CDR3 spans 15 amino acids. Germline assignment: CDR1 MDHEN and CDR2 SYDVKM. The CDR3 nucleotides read TGTGCCAGCAGTTTCAGGGGCCGTATGAACACTGAAGCTTTCTTT. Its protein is CASSFRGRMNTEAFF.

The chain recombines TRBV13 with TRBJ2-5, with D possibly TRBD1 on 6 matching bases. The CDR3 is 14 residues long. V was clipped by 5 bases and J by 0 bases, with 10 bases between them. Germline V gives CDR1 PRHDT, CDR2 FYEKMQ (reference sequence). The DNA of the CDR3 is TGTGCCAGCAGCCCCCCAGGGGACCAAGAGACCCAGTACTTC. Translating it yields CASSPPGDQETQYF.

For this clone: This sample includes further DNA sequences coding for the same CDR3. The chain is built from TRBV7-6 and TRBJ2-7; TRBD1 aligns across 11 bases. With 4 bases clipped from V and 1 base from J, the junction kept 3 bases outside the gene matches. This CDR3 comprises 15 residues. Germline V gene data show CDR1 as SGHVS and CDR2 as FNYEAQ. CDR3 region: CASSSGTGGSYEQYF. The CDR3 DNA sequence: TGTGCCAGCAGCTCCGGGACAGGGGGTTCCTACGAGCAGTACTTC. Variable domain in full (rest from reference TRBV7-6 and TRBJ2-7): GAGVSQSPRYKVTKRGQDVALRCDPISGHVSLYWYRQALGQGPEFLTYFNYEAQQDKSGLPNDRFSAERPEGSISTLTIQRTEQRDSAMYRCASSSGTGGSYEQYFGPGTRLTVT.

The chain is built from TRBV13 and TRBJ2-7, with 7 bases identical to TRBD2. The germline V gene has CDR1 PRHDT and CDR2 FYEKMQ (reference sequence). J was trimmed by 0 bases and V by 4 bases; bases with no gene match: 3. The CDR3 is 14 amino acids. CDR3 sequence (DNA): TGTGCCAGCAGCTACGGGGGGAGCTCCTACGAGCAGTACTTC. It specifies CASSYGGSSYEQYF.

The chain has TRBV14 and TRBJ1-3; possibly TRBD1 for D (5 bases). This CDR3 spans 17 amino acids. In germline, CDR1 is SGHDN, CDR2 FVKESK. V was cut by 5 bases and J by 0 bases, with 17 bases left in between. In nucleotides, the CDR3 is TGTGCCAGCAGCTACGATGCCGGGGGGACCTCTGGAAACACCATATATTTT. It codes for CASSYDAGGTSGNTIYF.

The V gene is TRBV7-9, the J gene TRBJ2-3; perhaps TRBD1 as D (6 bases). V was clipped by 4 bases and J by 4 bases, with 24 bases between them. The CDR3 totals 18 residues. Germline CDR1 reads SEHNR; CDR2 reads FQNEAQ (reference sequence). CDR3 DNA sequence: TGTGCCAGCAGCTCCCCCGCTGGACAGACCGGAGGAGCAGATACGCAGTATTTT. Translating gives CASSSPAGQTGGADTQYF.

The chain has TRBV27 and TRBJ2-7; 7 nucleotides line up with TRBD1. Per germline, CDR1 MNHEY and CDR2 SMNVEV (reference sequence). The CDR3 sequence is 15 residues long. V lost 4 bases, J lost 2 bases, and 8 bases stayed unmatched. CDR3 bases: TGTGCCAGCAGTTACCGGACAGGATTAACCTACGAGCAGTACTTC. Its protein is CASSYRTGLTYEQYF.

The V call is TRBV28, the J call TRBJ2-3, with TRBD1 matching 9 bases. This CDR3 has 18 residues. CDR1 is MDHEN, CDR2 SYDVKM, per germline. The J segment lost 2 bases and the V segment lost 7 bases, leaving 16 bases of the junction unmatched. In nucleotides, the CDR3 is TGTGCCAGCACGAAGACAGGGGGGGTGGAACTACACACAGATACGCAGTATTTT. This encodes CASTKTGGVELHTDTQYF.

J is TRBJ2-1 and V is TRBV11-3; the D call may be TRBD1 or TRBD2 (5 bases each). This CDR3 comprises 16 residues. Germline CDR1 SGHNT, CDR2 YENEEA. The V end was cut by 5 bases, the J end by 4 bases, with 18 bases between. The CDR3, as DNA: TGTGCCAGCAGCCGACATGACGGGACGGAATACAATGAGCAGTTCTTC. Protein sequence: CASSRHDGTEYNEQFF.

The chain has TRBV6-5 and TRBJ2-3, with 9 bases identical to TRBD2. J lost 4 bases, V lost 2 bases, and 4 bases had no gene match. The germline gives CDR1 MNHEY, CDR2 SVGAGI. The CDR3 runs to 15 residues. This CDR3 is CASSYQAGGADTQYF. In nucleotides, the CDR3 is TGTGCCAGCAGTTACCAGGCGGGGGGGGCAGATACGCAGTATTTT.

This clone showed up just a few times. This chain's CDR3 is CASSQVVREDKQYF. In nucleotides, the CDR3 is TGCGCCAGCAGCCAAGTTGTCAGAGAAGACAAGCAGTACTTC. V and J are TRBV4-1 and TRBJ2-7; D gene ambiguous. Germline V CDR1 and CDR2: MGHRA, YSYEKL. Trimming removed 1 base at V and 8 bases at J, with 15 bases between. The CDR3 extends over 14 amino acids.

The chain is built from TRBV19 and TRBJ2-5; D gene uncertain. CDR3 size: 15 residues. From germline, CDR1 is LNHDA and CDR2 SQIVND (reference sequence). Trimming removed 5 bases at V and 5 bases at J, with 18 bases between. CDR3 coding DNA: TGTGCCAGTAGTCTTATTAACGCAGCCCGGGAGACCCAGTACTTC. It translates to CASSLINAARETQYF.

CDR3 amino acids: CASSFRDTSYEQYF. In DNA, the CDR3 is TGTGCCAGCAGTTTCCGGGACACTTCCTACGAGCAGTACTTC. The V call is TRBV28, the J call TRBJ2-7, with a possible D match to TRBD1 (6 bases). CDR1 is MDHEN and CDR2 is SYDVKM in the germline V gene. The V end was cut by 3 bases, the J end by 1 base, with 10 bases between. This CDR3 has 14 residues.

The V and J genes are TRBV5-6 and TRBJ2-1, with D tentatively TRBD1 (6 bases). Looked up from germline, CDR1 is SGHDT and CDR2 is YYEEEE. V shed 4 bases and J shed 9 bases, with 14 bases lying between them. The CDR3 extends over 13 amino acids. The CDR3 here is CASSPLPGAEQFF. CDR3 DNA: TGTGCCAGCAGCCCATTACCAGGGGCTGAGCAGTTCTTC.